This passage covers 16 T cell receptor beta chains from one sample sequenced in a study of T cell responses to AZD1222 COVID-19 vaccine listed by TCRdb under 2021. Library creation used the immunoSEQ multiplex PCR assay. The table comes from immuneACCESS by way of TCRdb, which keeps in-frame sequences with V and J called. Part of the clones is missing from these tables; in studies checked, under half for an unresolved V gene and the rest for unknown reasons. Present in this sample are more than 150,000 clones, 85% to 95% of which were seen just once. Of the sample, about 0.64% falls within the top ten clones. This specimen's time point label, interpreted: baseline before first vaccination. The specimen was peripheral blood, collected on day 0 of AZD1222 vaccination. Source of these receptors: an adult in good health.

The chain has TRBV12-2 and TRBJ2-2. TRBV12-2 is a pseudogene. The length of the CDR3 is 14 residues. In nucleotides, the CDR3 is TGTGCAAGTCGACAAGGGATACACACCGGGGAGCTGTTTTTT. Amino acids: CASRQGIHTGELFF.

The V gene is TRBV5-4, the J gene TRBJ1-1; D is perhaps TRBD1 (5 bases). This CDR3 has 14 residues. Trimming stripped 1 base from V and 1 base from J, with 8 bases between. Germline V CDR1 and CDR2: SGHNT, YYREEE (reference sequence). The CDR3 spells CASSLFGGNTEAFF. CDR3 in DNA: TGTGCCAGCAGCTTGTTTGGGGGGAACACTGAAGCTTTCTTT. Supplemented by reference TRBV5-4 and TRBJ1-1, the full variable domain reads ETGVTQSPTHLIKTRGQQVTLRCSSQSGHNTVSWYQQALGQGPQFIFQYYREEENGRGNFPPRFSGLQFPNYSSELNVNALELDDSALYLCASSLFGGNTEAFFGQGTRLTVV.

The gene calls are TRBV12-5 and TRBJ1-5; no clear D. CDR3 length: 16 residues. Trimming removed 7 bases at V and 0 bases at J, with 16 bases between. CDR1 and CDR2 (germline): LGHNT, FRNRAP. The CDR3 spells CASAGDGRISNQPQHF. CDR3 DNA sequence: TGTGCTAGTGCCGGTGACGGAAGAATTAGCAATCAGCCCCAGCATTTT.

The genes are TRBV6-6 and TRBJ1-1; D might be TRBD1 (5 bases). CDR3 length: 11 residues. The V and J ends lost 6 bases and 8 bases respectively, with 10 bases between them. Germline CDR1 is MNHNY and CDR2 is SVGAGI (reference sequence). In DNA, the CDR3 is TGTGCCAGCAGAATCGAGGGGGAAGCTTTCTTT. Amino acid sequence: CASRIEGEAFF.

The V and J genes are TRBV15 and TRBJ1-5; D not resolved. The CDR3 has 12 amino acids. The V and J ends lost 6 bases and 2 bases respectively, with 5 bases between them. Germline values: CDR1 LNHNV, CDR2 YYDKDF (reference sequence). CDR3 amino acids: CATSQGNQPQHF. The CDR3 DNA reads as TGTGCCACCAGTCAGGGCAATCAGCCCCAGCATTTT.

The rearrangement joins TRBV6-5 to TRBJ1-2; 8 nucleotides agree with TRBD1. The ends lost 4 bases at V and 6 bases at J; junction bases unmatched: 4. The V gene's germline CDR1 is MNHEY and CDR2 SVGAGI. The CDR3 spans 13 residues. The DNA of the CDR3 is TGTGCCAGCAGTTTCGGCAGGGGGCATGGCTACACCTTC. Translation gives CASSFGRGHGYTF.

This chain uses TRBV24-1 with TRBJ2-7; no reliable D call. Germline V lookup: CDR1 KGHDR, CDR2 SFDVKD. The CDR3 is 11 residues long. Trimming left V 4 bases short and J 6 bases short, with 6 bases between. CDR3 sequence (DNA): TGTGCCACCAGTGACGGGTCCGAGCAGTACTTC. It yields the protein CATSDGSEQYF.

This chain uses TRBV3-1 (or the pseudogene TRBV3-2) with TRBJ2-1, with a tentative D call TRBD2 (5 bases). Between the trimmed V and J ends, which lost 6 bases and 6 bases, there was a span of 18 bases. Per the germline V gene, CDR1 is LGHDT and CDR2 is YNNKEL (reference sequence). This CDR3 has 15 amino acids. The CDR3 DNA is TGTGCCAGCAGTCACACTAGGATCATTGGCAATGAGCAGTTCTTC. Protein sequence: CASSHTRIIGNEQFF.

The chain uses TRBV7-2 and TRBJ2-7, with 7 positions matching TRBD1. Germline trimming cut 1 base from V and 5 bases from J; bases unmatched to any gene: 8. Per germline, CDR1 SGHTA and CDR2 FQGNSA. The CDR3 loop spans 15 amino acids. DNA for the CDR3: TGTGCCAGCAGCTTAGGCCACAGGGGACCCAACGAGCAGTACTTC. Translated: CASSLGHRGPNEQYF. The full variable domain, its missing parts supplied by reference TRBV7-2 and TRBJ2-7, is GAGVSQSPSNKVTEKGKDVELRCDPISGHTALYWYRQSLGQGLEFLIYFQGNSAPDKSGLPSDRFSAERTGGSVSTLTIQRTQQEDSAVYLCASSLGHRGPNEQYFGPGTRLTVT.

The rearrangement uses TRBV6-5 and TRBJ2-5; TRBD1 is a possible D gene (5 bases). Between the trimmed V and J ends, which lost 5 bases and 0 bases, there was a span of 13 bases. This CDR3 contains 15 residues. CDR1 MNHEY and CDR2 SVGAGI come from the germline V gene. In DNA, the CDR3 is TGTGCCAGCAGTCTACTAACAGGAGACCAAGAGACCCAGTACTTC. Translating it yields CASSLLTGDQETQYF.

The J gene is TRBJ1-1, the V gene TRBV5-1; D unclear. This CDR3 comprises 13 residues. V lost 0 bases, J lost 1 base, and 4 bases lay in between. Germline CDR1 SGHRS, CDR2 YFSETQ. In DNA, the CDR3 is TGCGCCAGCAGCTTGGCTCCGAACACTGAAGCTTTCTTT. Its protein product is CASSLAPNTEAFF.

The CDR3 is CASSLAGFAEAFF. As DNA, the CDR3 is TGTGCCAGCAGCTTAGCGGGGTTCGCTGAAGCTTTCTTT. The rearrangement uses TRBV7-8 and TRBJ1-1; D not resolved. V was trimmed by 0 bases and J by 6 bases, leaving 8 bases between them. This CDR3 is 13 amino acids long. CDR1 and CDR2 (germline): SGHVS, FQNEAQ.

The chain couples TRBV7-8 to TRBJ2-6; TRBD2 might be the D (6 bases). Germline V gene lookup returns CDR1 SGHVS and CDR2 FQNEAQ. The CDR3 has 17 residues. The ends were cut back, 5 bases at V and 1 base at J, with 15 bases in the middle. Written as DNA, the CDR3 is TGTGCCAGCAGCCCAGCCGCAGGGAGGTCTGGGGCCAACGTCCTGACTTTC. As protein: CASSPAAGRSGANVLTF.

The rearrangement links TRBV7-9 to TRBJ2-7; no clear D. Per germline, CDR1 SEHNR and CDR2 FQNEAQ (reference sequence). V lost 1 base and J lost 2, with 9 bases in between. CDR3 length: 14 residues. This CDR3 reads CASSLGVPTYEQYF. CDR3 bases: TGTGCCAGCAGCTTAGGGGTGCCGACCTACGAGCAGTACTTC.

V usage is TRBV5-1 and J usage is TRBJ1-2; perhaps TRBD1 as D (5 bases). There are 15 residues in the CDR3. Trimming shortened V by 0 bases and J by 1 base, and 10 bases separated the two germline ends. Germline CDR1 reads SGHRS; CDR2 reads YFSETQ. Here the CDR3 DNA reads TGCGCCAGCAGCTTGGACCCGACAGTTAACTATGGCTACACCTTC. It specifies CASSLDPTVNYGYTF.

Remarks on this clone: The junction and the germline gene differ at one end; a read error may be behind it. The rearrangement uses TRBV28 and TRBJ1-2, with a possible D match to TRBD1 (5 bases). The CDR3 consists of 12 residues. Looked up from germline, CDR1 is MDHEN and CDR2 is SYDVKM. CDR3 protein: CASVPSQGGTHF. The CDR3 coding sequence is TGTGCCAGCGTTCCTAGTCAGGGAGGGACGCACTTC.